The present T cell receptor (beta chain) was sequenced within a study of T cell responses to AZD1222 COVID-19 vaccine. Study outcomes and limitations: Just five or six AZD1222 recipients were seropositive at baseline.

Clones were sequenced by immunoSEQ multiplex PCR, and TCRdb holds only the in-frame ones, with some missing. The sample records some 99,000 clones, about 88% being singletons. With 4 bases clipped from V and 4 bases from J, the junction kept 6 bases outside the gene matches. From germline, CDR1 is LNHDA and CDR2 SQIVND (reference sequence). The CDR3 contains 14 residues. This clone was detected only once. Its specificity is unknown. The chain carries TRBV19 and TRBJ1-2; TRBD1 aligns across 7 bases. The starting material was peripheral blood, obtained on day 0 of AZD1222 vaccination. The sequence was obtained from an adult in good health. The CDR3 sequence is CASSKAGTAYGYTF. The CDR3 nucleotides read TGTGCCAGTAGTAAAGCCGGGACAGCCTATGGCTACACCTTC.